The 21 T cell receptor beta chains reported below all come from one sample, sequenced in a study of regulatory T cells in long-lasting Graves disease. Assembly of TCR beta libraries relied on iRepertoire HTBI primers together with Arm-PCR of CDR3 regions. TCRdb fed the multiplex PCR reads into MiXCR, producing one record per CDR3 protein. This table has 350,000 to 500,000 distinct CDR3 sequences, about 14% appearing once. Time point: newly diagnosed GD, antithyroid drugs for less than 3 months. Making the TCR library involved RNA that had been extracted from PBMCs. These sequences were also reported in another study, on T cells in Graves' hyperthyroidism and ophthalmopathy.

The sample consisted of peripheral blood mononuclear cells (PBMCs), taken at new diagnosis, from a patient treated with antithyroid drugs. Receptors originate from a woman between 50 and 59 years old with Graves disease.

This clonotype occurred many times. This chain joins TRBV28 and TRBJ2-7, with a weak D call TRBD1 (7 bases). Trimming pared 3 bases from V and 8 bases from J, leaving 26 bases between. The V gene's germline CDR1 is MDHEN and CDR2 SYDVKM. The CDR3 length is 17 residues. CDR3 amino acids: CASSFRGASRGVMKQYF. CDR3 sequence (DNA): TGTGCCAGCAGTTTTCGAGGGGCCAGCAGGGGGGTTATGAAGCAGTACTTC.

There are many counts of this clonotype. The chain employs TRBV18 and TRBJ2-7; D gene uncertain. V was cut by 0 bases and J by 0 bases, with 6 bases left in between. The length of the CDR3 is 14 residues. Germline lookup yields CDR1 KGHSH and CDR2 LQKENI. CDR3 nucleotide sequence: TGTGCCAGCTCACCACCGGGCAGCTCCTACGAGCAGTACTTC. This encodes CASSPPGSSYEQYF.

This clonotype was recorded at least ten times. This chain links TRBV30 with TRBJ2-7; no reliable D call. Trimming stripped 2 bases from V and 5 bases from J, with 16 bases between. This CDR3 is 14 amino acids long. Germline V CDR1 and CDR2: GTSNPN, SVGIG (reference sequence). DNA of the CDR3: TGTGCCTGGAGTCGAGGAGCCAGGTACCACGAGCAGTACTTC. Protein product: CAWSRGARYHEQYF.

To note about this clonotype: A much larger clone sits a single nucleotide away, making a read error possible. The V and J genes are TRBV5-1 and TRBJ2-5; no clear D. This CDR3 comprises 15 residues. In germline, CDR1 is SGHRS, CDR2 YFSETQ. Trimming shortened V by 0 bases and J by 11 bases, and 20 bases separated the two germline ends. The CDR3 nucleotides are TGCGCCAGCAGCTTGGGAAGTCGGTCCTACAATGAGCAGTACTTC. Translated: CASSLGSRSYNEQYF.

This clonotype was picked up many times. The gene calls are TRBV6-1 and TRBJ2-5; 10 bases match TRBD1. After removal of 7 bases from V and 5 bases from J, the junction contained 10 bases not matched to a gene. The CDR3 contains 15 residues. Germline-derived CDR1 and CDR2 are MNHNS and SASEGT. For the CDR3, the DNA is TGTGCCAGCACCACAGGGACAGGGGAACGGGAGACCCAGTACTTC. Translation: CASTTGTGERETQYF.

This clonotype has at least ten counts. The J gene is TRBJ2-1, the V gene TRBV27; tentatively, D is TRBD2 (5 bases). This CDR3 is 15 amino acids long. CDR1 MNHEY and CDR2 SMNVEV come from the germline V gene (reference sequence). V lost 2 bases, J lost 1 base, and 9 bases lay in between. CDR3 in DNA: TGTGCCAGCAGTTTAGAGCGGAGGTCCTACAATGAGCAGTTCTTC. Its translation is CASSLERRSYNEQFF.

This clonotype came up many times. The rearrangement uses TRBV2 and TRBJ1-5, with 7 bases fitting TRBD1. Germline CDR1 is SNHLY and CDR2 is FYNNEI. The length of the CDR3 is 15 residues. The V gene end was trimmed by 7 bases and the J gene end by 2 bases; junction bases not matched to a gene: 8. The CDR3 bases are TGTGCCAGCATGGTGACAGGGTTAGGCAATCAGCCCCAGCATTTT. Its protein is CASMVTGLGNQPQHF.

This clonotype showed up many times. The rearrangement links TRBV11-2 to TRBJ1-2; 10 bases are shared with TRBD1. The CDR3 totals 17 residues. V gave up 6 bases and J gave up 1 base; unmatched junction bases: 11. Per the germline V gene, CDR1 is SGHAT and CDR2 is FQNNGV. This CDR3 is CASRTGTGVPNNYGYTF. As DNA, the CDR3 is TGTGCCAGCAGAACCGGGACAGGGGTCCCGAATAACTATGGCTACACCTTC.

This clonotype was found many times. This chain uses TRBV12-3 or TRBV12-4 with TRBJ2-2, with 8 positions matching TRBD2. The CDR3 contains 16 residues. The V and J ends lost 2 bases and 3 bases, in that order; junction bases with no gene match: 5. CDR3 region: CASSLQAGVDTGELFF. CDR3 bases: TGTGCCAGCAGTTTACAAGCGGGAGTGGACACCGGGGAGCTGTTTTTT.

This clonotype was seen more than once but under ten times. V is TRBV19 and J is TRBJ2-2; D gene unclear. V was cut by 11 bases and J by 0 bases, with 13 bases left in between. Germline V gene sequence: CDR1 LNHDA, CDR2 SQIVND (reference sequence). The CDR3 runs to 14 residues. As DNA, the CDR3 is TGTGCCGCGGTGAGCGCCGCGAACACCGGGGAGCTGTTTTTT. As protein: CAAVSAANTGELFF.

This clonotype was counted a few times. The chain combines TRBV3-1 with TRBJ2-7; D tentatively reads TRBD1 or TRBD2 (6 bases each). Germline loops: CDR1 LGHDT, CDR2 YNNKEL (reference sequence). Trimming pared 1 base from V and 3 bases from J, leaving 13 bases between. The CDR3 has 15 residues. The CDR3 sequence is CASSQGPGGHYEQYF. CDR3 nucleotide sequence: TGTGCCAGCAGCCAAGGTCCCGGGGGACACTACGAGCAGTACTTC.

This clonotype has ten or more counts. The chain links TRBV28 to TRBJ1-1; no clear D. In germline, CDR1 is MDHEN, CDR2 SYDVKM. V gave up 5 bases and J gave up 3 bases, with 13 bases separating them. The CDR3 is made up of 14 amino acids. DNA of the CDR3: TGTGCCAGCAGTGCCTCAAGAGCGTACACTGAAGCTTTCTTT. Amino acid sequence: CASSASRAYTEAFF.

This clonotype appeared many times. CDR3 loop: CASSFALNTDTQYF. The CDR3 DNA is TGTGCCAGCAGCTTTGCACTCAACACAGATACGCAGTATTTT. The chain has TRBV5-8 and TRBJ2-3; no clear D. Trimming removed 2 bases from V and 2 bases from J, with 9 bases in between. Germline loops: CDR1 SGHTS, CDR2 YDEGEE. The CDR3 has 14 residues. Drawing the rest from reference TRBV5-8 and TRBJ2-3, the complete variable domain is EAGVTQSPTHLIKTRGQQATLRCSPISGHTSVYWYQQALGLGLQFLLWYDEGEERNRGNFPPRFSGRQFPNYSSELNVNALELEDSALYLCASSFALNTDTQYFGPGTRLTVL.

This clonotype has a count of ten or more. CDR3 loop: CASSLLRLGNSPLHF. The CDR3 DNA is TGTGCCAGCAGTTTATTGAGACTCGGTAATTCACCCCTCCACTTT. V usage is TRBV28 and J usage is TRBJ1-6; no clear D gene. CDR1 is MDHEN and CDR2 is SYDVKM in the germline V gene. Trimming left V 1 base short and J 6 bases short, with 10 bases between. The CDR3 is 15 amino acids.

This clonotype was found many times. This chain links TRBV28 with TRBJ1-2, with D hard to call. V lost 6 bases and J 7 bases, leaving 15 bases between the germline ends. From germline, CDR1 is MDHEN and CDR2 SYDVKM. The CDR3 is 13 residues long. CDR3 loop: CASSSYRGGGYTF. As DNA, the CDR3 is TGTGCCAGCAGCAGCTATCGGGGTGGTGGCTACACCTTC.

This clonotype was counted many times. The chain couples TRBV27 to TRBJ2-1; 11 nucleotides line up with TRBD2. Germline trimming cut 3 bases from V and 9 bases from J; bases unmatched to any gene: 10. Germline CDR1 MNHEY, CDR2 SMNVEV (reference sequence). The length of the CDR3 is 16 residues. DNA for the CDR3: TGTGCCAGCAGTTTTGTTTTAGCGGGAGGGCCGAGTGAGCAGTTCTTC. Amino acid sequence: CASSFVLAGGPSEQFF.

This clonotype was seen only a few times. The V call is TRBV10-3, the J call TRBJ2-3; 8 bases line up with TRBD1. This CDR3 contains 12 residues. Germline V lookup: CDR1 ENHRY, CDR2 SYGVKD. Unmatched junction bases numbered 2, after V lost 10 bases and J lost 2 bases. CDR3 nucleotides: TGTGCCAGCAGGGGGCTCACAGATACGCAGTATTTT. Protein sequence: CASRGLTDTQYF.

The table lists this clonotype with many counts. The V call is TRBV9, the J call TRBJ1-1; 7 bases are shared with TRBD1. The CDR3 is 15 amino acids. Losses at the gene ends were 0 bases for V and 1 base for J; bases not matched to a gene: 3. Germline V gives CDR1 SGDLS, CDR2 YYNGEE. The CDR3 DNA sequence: TGTGCCAGCAGCGTAGGAGGGGGCTCGAACACTGAAGCTTTCTTT. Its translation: CASSVGGGSNTEAFF.

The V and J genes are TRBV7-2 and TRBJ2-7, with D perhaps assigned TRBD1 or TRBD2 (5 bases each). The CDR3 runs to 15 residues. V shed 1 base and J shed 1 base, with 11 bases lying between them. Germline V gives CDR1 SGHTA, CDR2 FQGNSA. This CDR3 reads CASSLDGGGSYEQYF. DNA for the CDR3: TGTGCCAGCAGCTTAGACGGTGGGGGATCCTACGAGCAGTACTTC.

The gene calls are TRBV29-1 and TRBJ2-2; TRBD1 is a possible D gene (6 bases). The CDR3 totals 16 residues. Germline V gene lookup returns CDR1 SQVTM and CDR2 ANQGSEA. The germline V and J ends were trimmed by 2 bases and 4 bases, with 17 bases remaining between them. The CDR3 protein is CSVEPTGSSGTGELFF. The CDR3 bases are TGCAGCGTTGAACCAACAGGGAGTAGTGGCACCGGGGAGCTGTTTTTT.

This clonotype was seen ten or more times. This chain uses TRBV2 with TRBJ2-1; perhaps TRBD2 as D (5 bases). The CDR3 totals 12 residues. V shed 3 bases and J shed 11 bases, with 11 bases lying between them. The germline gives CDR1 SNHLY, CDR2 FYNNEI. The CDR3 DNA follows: TGTGCCAGCAGTGATGGGAGTGAGCAGCAGTTCTTC. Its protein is CASSDGSEQQFF.